Following are 27 T cell receptor beta chains from one sample sequenced in a study of OX40 agonist ivuxolimab in advanced cancers. TCRdb's table, derived via immunoSEQ multiplex PCR, lists solely in-frame clones and lacks some. The sample shows more than 70,000 clones, 84% of them seen only once. The specimen comprised CD4+ or CD8+ T cells sorted from blood, sampled in a trial of the OX40 agonist ivuxolimab. These receptors all come from an adult with an advanced solid tumor such as melanoma, head and neck, liver or kidney cancer.

The rearrangement links TRBV4-3 to TRBJ2-3; unclear D gene. V shed 4 bases and J shed 4 bases, with 21 bases lying between them. This CDR3 has 17 amino acids. The germline CDR1 and CDR2 sequences are LGHNA and YSLEER. The CDR3 sequence: CASSPLFPMQPPDTQYF. Here the CDR3 DNA reads TGCGCCAGCAGCCCACTTTTTCCGATGCAGCCTCCAGATACGCAGTATTTT.

This clone was recorded a few times. The CDR3 DNA reads as TGTGCCAGCAGTGCCGGGGCAGGGAACTATGGCTACACCTTC. This encodes CASSAGAGNYGYTF. The rearrangement uses TRBV2 and TRBJ1-2; D might be TRBD1 (5 bases). This CDR3 has 14 amino acids. The V and J ends lost 4 bases and 2 bases respectively, with 11 bases between them. Germline-derived CDR1 and CDR2 are SNHLY and FYNNEI.

The chain uses TRBV18 and TRBJ2-7; no clear D. Trimming cost V 6 bases and J 0 bases, with 18 bases left between them. CDR1 and CDR2 from the germline V gene are KGHSH and LQKENI. The CDR3 totals 16 residues. The CDR3: CASSPFQRASSYEQYF. As DNA, the CDR3 is TGTGCCAGCTCCCCATTCCAGCGTGCAAGCTCCTACGAGCAGTACTTC. The variable domain in full, with the rest retrieved from reference TRBV18 and TRBJ2-7, is NAGVMQNPRHLVRRRGQEARLRCSPMKGHSHVYWYRQLPEEGLKFMVYLQKENIIDESGMPKERFSAEFPKEGPSILRIQQVVRGDSAAYFCASSPFQRASSYEQYFGPGTRLTVT.

The V call is TRBV7-8, the J call TRBJ2-3; 7 bases are a match to TRBD2. This CDR3 has 16 residues. The trim removed 5 bases at V and 4 bases at J, leaving 12 bases unmatched. Germline-derived CDR1 and CDR2 are SGHVS and FQNEAQ. In DNA form, the CDR3 reads TGTGCCAGCAGCCCAATCGGGGGGAGCGGGGCAGATACGCAGTATTTT. Amino acid sequence: CASSPIGGSGADTQYF.

V is TRBV5-1 and J is TRBJ2-7; 7 bases agree with TRBD1. The CDR3 extends over 14 amino acids. Germline CDR1 reads SGHRS; CDR2 reads YFSETQ. V lost 1 base, J lost 2 bases, and 3 bases stayed unmatched. The CDR3 region has the DNA TGCGCCAGCAGCTTGTACGACAGGGCCTACGAGCAGTACTTC. Protein sequence: CASSLYDRAYEQYF.

This chain uses TRBV7-9 with TRBJ2-2; no reliable D call. The CDR3 runs 14 residues. Germline-derived CDR1 and CDR2 are SEHNR and FQNEAQ (reference sequence). The V gene lost 5 bases and the J gene lost 2 bases, with 9 bases spanning the gap. CDR3 DNA sequence: TGTGCCAGCAGCAAAAACAGTAACACCGGGGAGCTGTTTTTT. Encoded protein: CASSKNSNTGELFF. Full variable domain (remainder filled in from reference TRBV7-9 and TRBJ2-2): DTGVSQNPRHKITKRGQNVTFRCDPISEHNRLYWYRQTLGQGPEFLTYFQNEAQLEKSRLLSDRFSAERPKGSFSTLEIQRTEQGDSAMYLCASSKNSNTGELFFGEGSRLTVL.

This chain uses TRBV18 with TRBJ2-5; D gene uncertain. Germline V gene lookup returns CDR1 KGHSH and CDR2 LQKENI. The CDR3 length is 13 residues. Trimming took 2 bases from V and 9 from J, leaving 13 bases between them. The CDR3 DNA is TGTGCCAGCTCACCATTTAGTGGAGAAGCCCAGTACTTC. Encoded protein: CASSPFSGEAQYF.

The chain combines TRBV13 with TRBJ2-7; 7 bases align to TRBD2. V dropped 0 bases and J dropped 1; count of bases not matched to a gene: 6. Germline lookup yields CDR1 PRHDT and CDR2 FYEKMQ (reference sequence). The CDR3 consists of 16 residues. The CDR3 spells CASSLGRGRGSYEQYF. CDR3 DNA: TGTGCCAGCAGCTTAGGCCGCGGGAGAGGGTCCTACGAGCAGTACTTC.

The gene calls are TRBV4-1 and TRBJ2-1, with D possibly being TRBD1 or TRBD2 (5 bases each). The CDR3 spans 17 residues. Trimming stripped 4 bases from V and 0 bases from J, with 16 bases between. Germline V CDR1 and CDR2: MGHRA, YSYEKL. The CDR3 DNA sequence: TGCGCCAGCAGCCCCCGGGTGGGGGATCGCTCCTACAATGAGCAGTTCTTC. Translation gives CASSPRVGDRSYNEQFF.

The V and J genes are TRBV28 and TRBJ2-7, with D possibly called TRBD1 or TRBD2 (6 bases each). V was cut by 1 base and J by 5 bases, with 12 bases left in between. CDR1 is MDHEN and CDR2 is SYDVKM in the germline V gene. The CDR3 sequence is 14 residues long. The CDR3 reads CASSLFGGRHEQYF. CDR3 DNA: TGTGCCAGCAGTTTATTTGGGGGGCGGCACGAGCAGTACTTC.

The V gene is TRBV25-1, the J gene TRBJ1-4; TRBD1 aligns across 8 bases. The CDR3 consists of 16 residues. The V gene end was trimmed by 4 bases and the J gene end by 4 bases; junction bases not matched to a gene: 8. Germline V gene lookup returns CDR1 MGHDK and CDR2 SYGVNS. CDR3 protein: CASSVDPTGVNEKLFF. DNA of the CDR3: TGTGCCAGCAGTGTCGACCCGACAGGGGTTAATGAAAAACTGTTTTTT.

The chain links TRBV15 to TRBJ1-5; D gene uncertain. The V end was cut by 3 bases, the J end by 6 bases, with 9 bases between. CDR3 length: 13 residues. Germline CDR1 LNHNV, CDR2 YYDKDF (reference sequence). CDR3 coding DNA: TGTGCCACCAGCAGGGCAGGAGGTCAGCCCCAGCATTTT. Encoded protein: CATSRAGGQPQHF.

The chain carries TRBV10-2 and TRBJ1-1; the D is unclear. This CDR3 has 15 amino acids. Germline lookup yields CDR1 WSHSY and CDR2 SAAADI. V lost 8 bases and J 5 bases, leaving 21 bases between the germline ends. CDR3 bases: TGCGCCAGCCTAGCGGGCGTCTACCAAGGGACTGAAGCTTTCTTT. This sequence encodes CASLAGVYQGTEAFF.

The chain employs TRBV7-8 and TRBJ2-2; 10 nucleotides align to TRBD2. This CDR3 region has 16 residues. Trimming cost V 5 bases and J 6 bases; bases outside gene matches: 9. The V gene's germline CDR1 is SGHVS and CDR2 FQNEAQ. The CDR3 region is CASSPRRSGGAGELFF. In DNA form, the CDR3 reads TGTGCCAGCAGCCCCCGGCGCAGCGGGGGGGCCGGGGAGCTGTTTTTT.

V is TRBV28 and J is TRBJ2-1, with D unclear. Trimming took off 5 bases at V and 10 bases at J, with 18 bases between the two ends. The V gene's germline CDR1 is MDHEN and CDR2 SYDVKM. This CDR3 region has 14 residues. CDR3 sequence (DNA): TGTGCCAGCAGTGCCTCCCTGGCCGGTAAGGAGCAGTTCTTC. As protein: CASSASLAGKEQFF.

This chain links TRBV7-2 with TRBJ2-3; TRBD2 matches at 10 bases. Germline V CDR1 and CDR2: SGHTA, FQGNSA. CDR3 length: 16 residues. V trimming: 5 bases; J trimming: 7 bases; junction bases outside the gene matches: 12. Here the CDR3 reads CASSRRASGSVNTQYF. The CDR3 coding sequence is TGTGCCAGCAGCCGCCGGGCTAGCGGGAGTGTCAATACGCAGTATTTT. The entire variable domain, with the rest obtained from reference TRBV7-2 and TRBJ2-3, is as follows: GAGVSQSPSNKVTEKGKDVELRCDPISGHTALYWYRQSLGQGLEFLIYFQGNSAPDKSGLPSDRFSAERTGGSVSTLTIQRTQQEDSAVYLCASSRRASGSVNTQYFGPGTRLTVL.

The genes are TRBV15 and TRBJ1-1, with a possible D match to TRBD1 (5 bases). V lost 1 base and J lost 9, with 18 bases in between. Germline V gives CDR1 LNHNV, CDR2 YYDKDF (reference sequence). The CDR3 runs 15 residues. The CDR3 here is CATSRAGGFGSQAFF. The CDR3, as DNA: TGTGCCACCAGCAGAGCTGGGGGGTTTGGGTCGCAAGCTTTCTTT.

This chain uses TRBV11-2 with TRBJ2-1, with 7 positions matching TRBD1. CDR1 is SGHAT and CDR2 is FQNNGV in the germline V gene. The CDR3 length is 15 residues. With 5 bases clipped from V and 8 bases from J, the junction kept 12 bases outside the gene matches. CDR3 bases: TGTGCCAGCAGCCGGACGGGACAGATTATCGATGAGCAGTTCTTC. It yields the protein CASSRTGQIIDEQFF.

The chain combines TRBV4-1 with TRBJ1-4, with 7 bases that match TRBD1. Looked up from germline, CDR1 is MGHRA and CDR2 is YSYEKL. The CDR3 totals 14 residues. Trimming removed 4 bases from V and 4 bases from J; junction bases left unmatched: 3. The CDR3 protein is CASSPGQLNEKLFF. As DNA, the CDR3 is TGCGCCAGCAGCCCGGGACAGCTTAATGAAAAACTGTTTTTT.

V usage is TRBV7-9 and J usage is TRBJ2-2; 7 positions match TRBD1. CDR3 length: 14 amino acids. Per the germline V gene, CDR1 is SEHNR and CDR2 is FQNEAQ (reference sequence). V lost 3 bases, J lost 5 bases, and 3 bases stayed unmatched. CDR3 in amino acids: CASSFNRGTGELFF. The CDR3 coding sequence is TGTGCCAGCAGCTTTAACAGGGGTACCGGGGAGCTGTTTTTT.

There are a few counts of this clone. The rearrangement links TRBV27 to TRBJ1-2; 9 nucleotides match TRBD1. The CDR3 extends over 13 amino acids. Trimming removed 5 bases from V and 8 bases from J; junction bases left unmatched: 6. The germline CDR1 and CDR2 sequences are MNHEY and SMNVEV (reference sequence). The chain's CDR3 is CASSPRTGEGYTF. The CDR3, as DNA: TGTGCCAGCAGTCCAAGGACAGGGGAGGGCTACACCTTC.

The chain combines TRBV19 with TRBJ2-7; D possibly corresponds to TRBD1 (6 bases). With 2 bases removed from V and 2 bases from J, the gap between germline ends came to 10 bases. CDR1 is LNHDA, CDR2 SQIVND, per germline (reference sequence). This CDR3 contains 14 residues. This chain's CDR3 is CASSISTGPYEQYF. DNA for the CDR3: TGTGCCAGTAGTATATCCACAGGGCCCTACGAGCAGTACTTC.

J is TRBJ2-5 and V is TRBV28; tentatively, D is TRBD1 (5 bases). V dropped 9 bases and J dropped 5 bases, with 13 bases sitting between them. The CDR3 covers 12 residues. Germline CDR1 reads MDHEN; CDR2 reads SYDVKM. In nucleotides, the CDR3 is TGTGCCAGTAAAACCCCAGGGGAGACCCAGTACTTC. Its translation is CASKTPGETQYF.

V usage is TRBV27 and J usage is TRBJ1-6; D call uncertain. Germline V CDR1 and CDR2: MNHEY, SMNVEV (reference sequence). CDR3 length: 14 residues. V was cut by 3 bases and J by 9 bases, with 12 bases left in between. The CDR3: CASSFLISSSPLHF. CDR3 coding DNA: TGTGCCAGCAGTTTTCTGATTTCATCTTCACCCCTCCACTTT.

The chain recombines TRBV10-3 with TRBJ1-5; D not certain. Trimming stripped 0 bases from V and 2 bases from J, with 20 bases between. CDR3 length: 19 residues. The germline V gene has CDR1 ENHRY and CDR2 SYGVKD. CDR3 in DNA: TGTGCCATCAGTGAGTCGACTCCTGGTTTCGCCGGCGGCAATCAGCCCCAGCATTTT. Translating it yields CAISESTPGFAGGNQPQHF.

The chain has TRBV20-1 and TRBJ1-2; no reliable D call. The V end was cut by 8 bases, the J end by 8 bases, with 6 bases between. Germline CDR1 is DFQATT and CDR2 is SNEGSKA (reference sequence). The CDR3 totals 8 residues. The CDR3 DNA is TGCAGTCCCGGGGGCTACACCTTC. Its translation: CSPGGYTF.

V gene TRBV28 combines with J gene TRBJ1-5; D is uncertain. The CDR3 loop spans 12 amino acids. Trimming left V 6 bases short and J 0 bases short, with 3 bases between. The germline CDR1 and CDR2 sequences are MDHEN and SYDVKM. CDR3 sequence: CASSDSNQPQHF. As DNA, the CDR3 is TGTGCCAGCAGCGATAGCAATCAGCCCCAGCATTTT.